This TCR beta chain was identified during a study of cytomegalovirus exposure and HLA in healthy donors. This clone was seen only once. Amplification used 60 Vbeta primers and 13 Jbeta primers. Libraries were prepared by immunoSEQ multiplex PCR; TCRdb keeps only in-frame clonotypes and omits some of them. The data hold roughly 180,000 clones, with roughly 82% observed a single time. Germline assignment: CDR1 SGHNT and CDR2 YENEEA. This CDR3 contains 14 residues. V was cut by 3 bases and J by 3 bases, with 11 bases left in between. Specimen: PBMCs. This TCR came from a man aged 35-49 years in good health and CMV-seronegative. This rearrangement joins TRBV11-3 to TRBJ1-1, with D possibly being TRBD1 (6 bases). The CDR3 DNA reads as TGTGCCAGCAGCTTCAGGGGTATGGACACTGAAGCTTTCTTT. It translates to CASSFRGMDTEAFF.